This is a list of T cell receptor beta chains from one sample in a study of somatic mutations in cytotoxic T cells in rheumatoid arthritis. TCRdb's copy holds only in-frame clones and misses some; the assay was immunoSEQ multiplex PCR. The table shows some 14,000 clones, with 65% to 80% occurring only once. What was sequenced was CD8+ T cells sorted from blood. The receptors stem from an adult with rheumatoid arthritis. CDR3s include the opening cysteine and the closing phenylalanine or tryptophan. A D gene is named only where the DNA matches it firmly. For some rows the clone size is stated as once, few or many, or as a class when expanded; others skip it.

j_call d_call v_call clone_size cdr3_nt cdr3_aa
TRBJ1-1 - TRBV28 - TGTGCCAGCAGTTTTATTCGGGTAAGGAACACTGAAGCTTTCTTT CASSFIRVRNTEAFF
TRBJ1-1 - TRBV7-9 - TGTGCCAGCAGCTTCCCGGTCAGGGTCTCTACGTCGAACACTGAAGCTTTCTTT CASSFPVRVSTSNTEAFF
TRBJ1-2 - TRBV29-1 - TGCAGCGTTGTTGGGGGTAAGGACTATGGCTACACCTTC CSVVGGKDYGYTF
TRBJ1-1 - TRBV28 once TGTGCCAGCAGTTTCAAGGGTAACACTGAAGCTTTCTTT CASSFKGNTEAFF
TRBJ2-7 - TRBV29-1 few TGCAGCGCCTGGGACGTAGCACCCTACGAGCAGTACTTC CSAWDVAPYEQYF
TRBJ2-2 TRBD1 TRBV14 - TGTGCCAGCAGCCAGTTTCCGGGACAGACGAACACCGGGGAGCTGTTTTTT CASSQFPGQTNTGELFF
TRBJ1-5 - TRBV28 - TGTGCCAGCAGTTTTAATCTTAAGGGGATCAGGGGAAATCAGCCCCAGCATTTT CASSFNLKGIRGNQPQHF
TRBJ2-7 TRBD2 TRBV5-4 - TGTGCCAGCAGCCCTAGCGGGGGGTCCTACGAGCAGTACTTC CASSPSGGSYEQYF
TRBJ2-1 TRBD2 TRBV4-1 - TGCGCCAGCAGCCAAAATGAACTAGCGGGACCCTACAATGAGCAGTTCTTC CASSQNELAGPYNEQFF
TRBJ2-5 - TRBV9 few TGTGCCAGCGCGGGGGCCCGAGGAGAGACCCAGTACTTC CASAGARGETQYF
TRBJ2-2 TRBD1 TRBV2 - TGTGCCAGCAGTGAGGGACAGGGGACCGGGGAGCTGTTTTTT CASSEGQGTGELFF
TRBJ1-5 - TRBV28 - TGTGCCAGCCGGGACATAGAAAGGATTACTCAGCCCCAGCATTTT CASRDIERITQPQHF
TRBJ1-1 - TRBV9 - TGTGCCAGCAGCGCCTCGGTACACCTCATGAACACTGAAGCTTTCTTT CASSASVHLMNTEAFF
TRBJ2-1 TRBD1 TRBV6-4 - TGTGCCAGCAGTGGCCCGGGACAGGGGGAAAGCTCCTACAATGAGCAGTTCTTC CASSGPGQGESSYNEQFF
TRBJ2-7 - TRBV2 - TGTGCCAGCAGGGAAGGGGCGCCCTACGAGCAGTACTTC CASREGAPYEQYF
TRBJ1-1 TRBD1 TRBV5-6 - TGTGCCAGCAGCTTGGCCCGGACAGGGGGCTTGGGGCACACTGAAGCTTTCTTT CASSLARTGGLGHTEAFF
TRBJ1-6 - TRBV5-6 - TGTGCCAGCAGCTTTGGGGCCGTCCTCGGGAGGTCACCCCTCCACTTT CASSFGAVLGRSPLHF
TRBJ1-1 - TRBV4-2 few TGTGCCAGCAGCCAAGATACGGGATACACTGAAGCTTTCTTT CASSQDTGYTEAFF
TRBJ2-6 TRBD1 TRBV30 - TGTGCCTGGTGGGAGGGACAGGGCAAATTAGGGGCCAACGTCCTGACTTTC CAWWEGQGKLGANVLTF
TRBJ2-5 - TRBV7-9 - TGTGCCAGCAGCTTAGAAGGCAGGCTGGGAGAGACCCAGTACTTC CASSLEGRLGETQYF
TRBJ2-1 TRBD1 TRBV10-1 once TGCGCCAGCAGCGCGACAGGGAGATTCCGGTCAGGTGCCTACAATGAGCAGTTCTTC CASSATGRFRSGAYNEQFF
TRBJ2-7 - TRBV11-2 - TGTGCCAGCAGCTTAGGGCCCGTACCTAGCCACGAGCAGTACTTC CASSLGPVPSHEQYF
TRBJ1-1 - TRBV5-4 - TGTGCCAGCAGCTTGCGGGTGAACACTGAAGCTTTCTTT CASSLRVNTEAFF
TRBJ2-5 TRBD1 TRBV28 - TGTGCCAGCCAACGACAGGGACGGGTTGAGACCCAGTACTTC CASQRQGRVETQYF
TRBJ1-2 TRBD1 TRBV7-9 - TGTGCCAGCAGCTCCAGGGACAGGTCGGACTATGGCTACACCTTC CASSSRDRSDYGYTF
TRBJ2-1 TRBD2 TRBV9 - TGTGCCAGCAGCTCCGGGACTAGCGGGGGCAATGAGCAGTTCTTC CASSSGTSGGNEQFF
TRBJ2-3 TRBD2 TRBV7-9 - TGTGCCAGCAGCCCCCGACGACTAGCGGGTGGCACAGATACGCAGTATTTT CASSPRRLAGGTDTQYF
TRBJ1-1 - TRBV9 few TGTGCCAGCAGTAGGGGGACCCGGGGCACTGAAGCTTTCTTT CASSRGTRGTEAFF